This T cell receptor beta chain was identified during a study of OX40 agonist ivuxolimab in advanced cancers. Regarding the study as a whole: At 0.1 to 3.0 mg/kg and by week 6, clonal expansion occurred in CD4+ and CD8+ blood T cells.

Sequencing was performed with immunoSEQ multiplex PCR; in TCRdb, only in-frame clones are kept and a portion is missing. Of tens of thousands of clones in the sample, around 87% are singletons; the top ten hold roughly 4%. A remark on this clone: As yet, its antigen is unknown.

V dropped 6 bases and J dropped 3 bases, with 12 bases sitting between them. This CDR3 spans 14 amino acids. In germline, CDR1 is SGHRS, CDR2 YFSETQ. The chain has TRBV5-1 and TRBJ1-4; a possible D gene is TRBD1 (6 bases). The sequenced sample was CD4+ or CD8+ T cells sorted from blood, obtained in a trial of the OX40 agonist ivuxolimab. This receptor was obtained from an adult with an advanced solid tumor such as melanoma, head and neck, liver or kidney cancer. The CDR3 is CASTPGDSNEKLFF. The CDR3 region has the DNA TGCGCCAGCACCCCAGGGGATTCTAATGAAAAACTGTTTTTT.